This record looks at one T cell receptor beta chain sequence and its context. The germline V and J ends were trimmed by 7 bases and 6 bases, with 13 bases remaining between them. Germline values: CDR1 MNHEY, CDR2 SVGEGT. The CDR3 is 13 residues long. This record belongs to a study of identical twins. Using its own MiXCR run on the 5' RACE reads, TCRdb lists one record per CDR3 protein. The data contain some 320,000 distinct CDR3 sequences, 9% to 15% of them singletons. Every sampled donor was Caucasian and healthy. The sample was also linked to a second study, of yellow fever vaccine responses in identical twins.

J is TRBJ2-4 and V is TRBV6-2 or TRBV6-3; unclear D gene. The sequence came from a woman younger than 30 in good health. Input material: CD8+ T cells sorted from blood. The CDR3 sequence is CASNEATSNIQYF. Written as DNA, the CDR3 is TGTGCCAGCAACGAGGCGACCTCAAACATTCAGTACTTC.